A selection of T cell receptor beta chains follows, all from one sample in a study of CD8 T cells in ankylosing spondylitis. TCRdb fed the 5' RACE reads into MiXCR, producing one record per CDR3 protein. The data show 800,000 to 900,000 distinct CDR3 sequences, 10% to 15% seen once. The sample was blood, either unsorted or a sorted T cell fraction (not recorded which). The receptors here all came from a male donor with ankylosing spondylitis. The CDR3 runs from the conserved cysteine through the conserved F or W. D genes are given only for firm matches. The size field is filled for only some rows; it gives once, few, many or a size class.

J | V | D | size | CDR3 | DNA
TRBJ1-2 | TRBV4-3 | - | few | CASSPRVGRFNYGYTF | TGCGCCAGCAGCCCCAGAGTTGGCAGATTCAACTATGGCTACACCTTC
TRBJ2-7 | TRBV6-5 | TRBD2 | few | CASSYSIGLALSEQYF | TGTGCCAGCAGTTACTCGATTGGACTAGCTTTGAGCGAGCAGTACTTC
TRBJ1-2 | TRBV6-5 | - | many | CASSYSGTNYGYTF | TGTGCCAGCAGTTACTCGGGCACCAACTATGGCTACACCTTC
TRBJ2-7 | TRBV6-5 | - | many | CASRRGTVYEQYF | TGTGCCAGCAGGCGGGGGACAGTCTACGAGCAGTACTTC
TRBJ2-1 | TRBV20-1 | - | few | CSAKSVAGPSYNEQFF | TGCAGTGCTAAAAGTGTCGCGGGGCCCTCCTACAATGAGCAGTTCTTC
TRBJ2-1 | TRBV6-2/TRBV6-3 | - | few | CASSWWDEQFF | TGTGCCAGCTCCTGGTGGGATGAGCAGTTCTTC
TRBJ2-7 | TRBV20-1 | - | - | CSAFWPSSYEQYF | TGCAGTGCCTTCTGGCCGAGCTCCTACGAGCAGTACTTC
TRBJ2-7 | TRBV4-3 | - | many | CASSRTYRDTTYEQYF | TGCGCCAGCAGCCGGACCTATCGGGACACTACCTACGAGCAGTACTTC
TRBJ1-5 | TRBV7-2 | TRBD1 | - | CASSLERRGLQPQHF | TGTGCCAGCAGCTTAGAACGCAGGGGGCTCCAGCCCCAGCATTTT
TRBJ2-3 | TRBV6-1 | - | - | CASSEEDSHDFDPTDTQYF | TGTGCCAGCAGTGAAGAGGACAGCCATGATTTTGATCCCACAGATACGCAGTATTTT
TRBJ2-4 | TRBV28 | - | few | CASSSQEQAKNIQYF | TGTGCCAGCAGTTCGCAGGAACAAGCCAAAAACATTCAGTACTTC
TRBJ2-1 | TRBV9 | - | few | CASSVVGRRGYNEQFF | TGTGCCAGCAGCGTAGTAGGAAGGAGGGGCTACAATGAGCAGTTCTTC
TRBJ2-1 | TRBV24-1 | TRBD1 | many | CATSETRDRFKQFF | TGTGCCACCAGTGAAACCCGGGACAGATTTAAGCAGTTCTTC
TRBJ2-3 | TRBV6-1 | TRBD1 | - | CASIDRGPTDTQYF | TGTGCCAGCATCGACAGGGGTCCCACAGATACGCAGTATTTT
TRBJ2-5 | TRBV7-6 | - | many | CASNHGEKETQYF | TGTGCCAGCAATCATGGGGAGAAAGAGACCCAGTACTTC
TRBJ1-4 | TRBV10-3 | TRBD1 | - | CAISEGTDNEKLFF | TGTGCCATCAGTGAGGGGACAGACAATGAAAAACTGTTTTTT
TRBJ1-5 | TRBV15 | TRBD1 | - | CATSRDFRGYSNQPQHF | TGTGCCACCAGCAGAGATTTCAGGGGGTATAGCAATCAGCCCCAGCATTTT
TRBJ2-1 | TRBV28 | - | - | CASIGRTYNEQFF | TGTGCCAGCATAGGCCGGACTTACAATGAGCAGTTCTTC
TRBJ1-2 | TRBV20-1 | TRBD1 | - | CSAHQGARGYTF | TGCAGTGCTCATCAGGGGGCGCGGGGCTACACCTTC
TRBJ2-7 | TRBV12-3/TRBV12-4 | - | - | CASSLGAFLYEQYF | TGTGCCAGCAGTTTAGGAGCGTTCCTCTACGAGCAGTACTTC
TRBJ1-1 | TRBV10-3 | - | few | CASVQGSEAFF | TGTGCCTCGGTACAGGGTTCTGAAGCTTTCTTT
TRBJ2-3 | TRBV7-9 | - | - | CATLVRGGDTQYF | TGTGCCACCTTGGTTAGAGGGGGAGATACGCAGTATTTT
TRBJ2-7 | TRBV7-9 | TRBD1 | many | CASSDRDRGFYEQYF | TGTGCCAGCAGCGATCGGGACAGGGGGTTCTACGAGCAGTACTTC